The 24 T cell receptor beta chains below were found in one sample sequenced in a study of cytomegalovirus exposure and HLA in healthy donors. The PCR contained 60 Vbeta and 13 Jbeta primers. Data came from immunoSEQ multiplex PCR; TCRdb stores just in-frame clones and leaves some out. The table includes approximately 200,000 clones, about 80% detected once. Sequenced sample: PBMCs. The receptors come from a woman aged 30 to 39 in good health and CMV-seropositive.

V gene TRBV9 combines with J gene TRBJ2-5, with D maybe TRBD2 (6 bases). CDR1 is SGDLS and CDR2 is YYNGEE in the germline V gene. The CDR3 has 14 residues. V lost 3 bases, J lost 0 bases, and 9 bases lay in between. The CDR3 is CASSGTGDQETQYF. CDR3 DNA: TGTGCCAGCAGCGGGACGGGGGACCAAGAGACCCAGTACTTC. Filled out from reference TRBV9 and TRBJ2-5, the complete variable domain reads DSGVTQTPKHLITATGQRVTLRCSPRSGDLSVYWYQQSLDQGLQFLIQYYNGEERAKGNILERFSAQQFPDLHSELNLSSLELGDSALYFCASSGTGDQETQYFGPGTRLLVL.

The chain uses TRBV2 and TRBJ1-1; the D is unclear. Germline CDR1 SNHLY, CDR2 FYNNEI. The V gene lost 11 bases and the J gene lost 3 bases, with 16 bases spanning the gap. CDR3 length: 13 amino acids. CDR3 residues: CAHKVGGYTEAFF. Written as DNA, the CDR3 is TGTGCCCACAAGGTAGGCGGATACACTGAAGCTTTCTTT.

The chain has TRBV19 and TRBJ1-1, with D possibly being TRBD1 (6 bases). The CDR3 consists of 15 residues. Trimming removed 5 bases from V and 1 base from J, with 14 bases in between. Germline assignment: CDR1 LNHDA and CDR2 SQIVND (reference sequence). Here the CDR3 DNA reads TGTGCCAGTAGTCCAAACCAGGGGCCGAACACTGAAGCTTTCTTT. Its protein is CASSPNQGPNTEAFF.

This rearrangement joins TRBV6-6 to TRBJ2-1; D uncertain. The CDR3 is made up of 12 amino acids. The germline CDR1 and CDR2 sequences are MNHNY and SVGAGI (reference sequence). With 2 bases removed from V and 9 bases from J, the gap between germline ends came to 8 bases. The CDR3 sequence: CASSYVVGEQFF. In DNA, the CDR3 is TGTGCCAGCAGTTACGTAGTCGGTGAGCAGTTCTTC.

This clone was picked up a small number of times. The J gene is TRBJ2-3, the V gene TRBV6-5, with 12 bases matching TRBD2. CDR3 length: 16 residues. The trim removed 2 bases at V and 6 bases at J, leaving 6 bases unmatched. Looked up from germline, CDR1 is MNHEY and CDR2 is SVGAGI. CDR3 residues: CASSYRLAGEADTQYF. As DNA, the CDR3 is TGTGCCAGCAGTTACCGACTAGCGGGGGAGGCGGATACGCAGTATTTT.

Details on this clone: A junction end diverges from the germline sequence, so it may reflect a read error. The chain combines TRBV6-5 with TRBJ1-5, with D hard to call. CDR3 size: 14 residues. The V gene's germline CDR1 is MNHEY and CDR2 SVGAGI. The CDR3 here is CANSYLLSNQPQHF. The DNA for the CDR3 is TGTGCCAACAGTTACCTATTAAGCAATCAGCCCCAGCATTTT.

The chain is built from TRBV7-9 and TRBJ2-1; 14 bases fit TRBD2. The CDR3 contains 18 residues. V trimming: 5 bases; J trimming: 1 base; junction bases outside the gene matches: 7. CDR1 is SEHNR, CDR2 FQNEAQ, per germline (reference sequence). The CDR3 DNA sequence: TGTGCCAGCAGCGAACCGGGACTAGCGGGAGTGTCCTACAATGAGCAGTTCTTC. Protein product: CASSEPGLAGVSYNEQFF.

In this sample, this clone turned up a few times. The chain is built from TRBV6-5 and TRBJ2-1; 8 positions match TRBD1. Germline V gene data show CDR1 as MNHEY and CDR2 as SVGAGI. This CDR3 spans 14 amino acids. With V trimmed by 7 bases and J by 2 bases, 4 bases remained unmatched. CDR3 bases: TGTGCCAGCAACGGACAGGGAACCTACAATGAGCAGTTCTTC. Translation: CASNGQGTYNEQFF.

The chain has TRBV4-1 and TRBJ2-3; D ambiguous. The V end lost 2 bases, the J end lost 0 bases, and 9 bases lay between the germline ends. This CDR3 has 15 residues. Germline CDR1 is MGHRA and CDR2 is YSYEKL. The CDR3 nucleotides are TGCGCCAGCAGCCAATGGGCTTCTAGCACAGATACGCAGTATTTT. It is translated as CASSQWASSTDTQYF.

V and J are TRBV19 and TRBJ1-5; 8 bases agree with TRBD1. Germline CDR1 is LNHDA and CDR2 is SQIVND (reference sequence). The CDR3 is 16 amino acids. Germline trimming cut 5 bases from V and 0 bases from J; bases unmatched to any gene: 6. CDR3 DNA: TGTGCCAGTAGTCGCGGGGGACAGGATAGCAATCAGCCCCAGCATTTT. Translating it yields CASSRGGQDSNQPQHF.

This sequence joins TRBV11-2 and TRBJ2-7; TRBD2 matches at 7 bases. The CDR3 covers 15 residues. After removal of 1 base from V and 4 bases from J, the junction contained 7 bases not matched to a gene. Germline-derived CDR1 and CDR2 are SGHAT and FQNNGV. Here the CDR3 DNA reads TGTGCCAGCAGCTTAGCTTATAGCGGGCCGTACGAGCAGTACTTC. It is translated as CASSLAYSGPYEQYF.

The rearrangement joins TRBV4-1 to TRBJ1-2, with TRBD1 matching over 11 bases. Germline V gene data show CDR1 as MGHRA and CDR2 as YSYEKL. With V trimmed by 3 bases and J by 4 bases, 4 bases remained unmatched. CDR3 size: 15 residues. In DNA, the CDR3 is TGCGCCAGCAGCCAGGGGACAGGGGGGACCTATGGCTACACCTTC. It specifies CASSQGTGGTYGYTF.

This clone came up once. The chain has TRBV2 and TRBJ2-1, with 13 bases aligning to TRBD2. In germline, CDR1 is SNHLY, CDR2 FYNNEI. Trimming at V came to 5 bases and at J to 6 bases, leaving 16 bases not matched to a gene. The CDR3 consists of 19 residues. Written as DNA, the CDR3 is TGTGCCAGCAGTCCCATGACTAGCGGGGGGCCCTGGGGGGCCAATGAGCAGTTCTTC. This encodes CASSPMTSGGPWGANEQFF.

The chain uses TRBV11-2 and TRBJ2-7, with D perhaps matching TRBD2 (5 bases). V was cut by 1 base and J by 0 bases, with 16 bases left in between. The germline V gene has CDR1 SGHAT and CDR2 FQNNGV. This CDR3 has 17 amino acids. The CDR3 region has the DNA TGTGCCAGCAGCTTAGCGTGGGCGGGTGAGAGCTCCTACGAGCAGTACTTC. Translating gives CASSLAWAGESSYEQYF.

The V and J genes are TRBV5-1 and TRBJ1-1, with 9 bases matching TRBD1. In germline, CDR1 is SGHRS, CDR2 YFSETQ. The CDR3 consists of 17 residues. The V segment lost 4 bases and the J segment 4 bases; nucleotides outside the gene matches: 14. CDR3: CASSPYPQGARTTEAFF. The CDR3 region has the DNA TGCGCCAGCAGCCCTTACCCACAGGGGGCGAGGACCACTGAAGCTTTCTTT. Full variable domain (rest looked up from reference TRBV5-1 and TRBJ1-1): KAGVTQTPRYLIKTRGQQVTLSCSPISGHRSVSWYQQTPGQGLQFLFEYFSETQRNKGNFPGRFSGRQFSNSRSEMNVSTLELGDSALYLCASSPYPQGARTTEAFFGQGTRLTVV.

This clone showed up just a few times. The rearrangement links TRBV7-9 to TRBJ1-1, with 7 nucleotides matching TRBD1. Germline assignment: CDR1 SEHNR and CDR2 FQNEAQ (reference sequence). CDR3 length: 16 residues. V trimming: 5 bases; J trimming: 4 bases; junction bases outside the gene matches: 13. The CDR3 nucleotides are TGTGCCAGCAGCGGGTCGTTCGGGACAGTTGCCACTGAAGCTTTCTTT. It codes for CASSGSFGTVATEAFF.

The genes are TRBV27 and TRBJ1-2; 7 bases match TRBD1. Germline V gene sequence: CDR1 MNHEY, CDR2 SMNVEV (reference sequence). This CDR3 region has 13 residues. J lost 4 bases, V lost 8 bases, and 7 bases had no gene match. The chain's CDR3 is CASGLSGGYGYTF. The CDR3, as DNA: TGTGCCAGCGGCCTGTCAGGGGGCTATGGCTACACCTTC.

V gene TRBV19 combines with J gene TRBJ1-5; 7 bases fit TRBD1. The J segment lost 10 bases and the V segment lost 3 bases, leaving 18 bases of the junction unmatched. Looked up from germline, CDR1 is LNHDA and CDR2 is SQIVND (reference sequence). CDR3 size: 17 residues. CDR3: CASSILGGGTAPGPQHF. For the CDR3, the DNA is TGTGCCAGTAGTATCCTAGGCGGGGGGACAGCACCGGGTCCCCAGCATTTT.

The CDR3 is CASSLGPGGDGYTF. CDR3 nucleotide sequence: TGTGCCAGCAGCTTAGGTCCAGGGGGCGACGGCTACACCTTC. The chain uses TRBV7-6 and TRBJ1-2; 8 bases line up with TRBD1. The CDR3 consists of 14 residues. Germline values: CDR1 SGHVS, CDR2 FNYEAQ. V trimming: 1 base; J trimming: 8 bases; junction bases outside the gene matches: 6.

The chain links TRBV5-4 to TRBJ2-2, with D perhaps matching TRBD2 (5 bases). Germline CDR1 and CDR2: SGHNT and YYREEE (reference sequence). This CDR3 has 14 amino acids. V was trimmed by 5 bases and J by 3 bases, leaving 11 bases between them. The CDR3 region is CASRSFGDTGELFF. Here the CDR3 DNA reads TGTGCCAGCAGGTCTTTCGGGGACACCGGGGAGCTGTTTTTT.

The rearrangement uses TRBV7-2 and TRBJ2-3, with TRBD2 identical over 9 bases. Germline V gene data show CDR1 as SGHTA and CDR2 as FQGNSA. V lost 1 base to trimming and J lost 0 bases; unmatched junction nucleotides: 5. This CDR3 spans 17 amino acids. CDR3 nucleotides: TGTGCCAGCAGCTTAGAGGCTAGCGGGGATAGCACAGATACGCAGTATTTT. This sequence encodes CASSLEASGDSTDTQYF.

The V call is TRBV4-1, the J call TRBJ1-5, with D maybe TRBD1 (5 bases). V shed 1 base and J shed 6 bases, with 10 bases lying between them. Germline CDR1 is MGHRA and CDR2 is YSYEKL. This CDR3 is built from 14 residues. CDR3 nucleotide sequence: TGCGCCAGCAGCCAAGGGGGCTCGGGTCAGCCCCAGCATTTT. Amino acids: CASSQGGSGQPQHF.

This chain joins TRBV5-6 and TRBJ2-2; a possible D gene is TRBD1 (6 bases). CDR1 SGHDT and CDR2 YYEEEE come from the germline V gene. The V end was cut by 6 bases, the J end by 4 bases, with 16 bases between. This CDR3 has 15 amino acids. The CDR3 is CASNPQGIGTGELFF. CDR3 nucleotides: TGTGCCAGCAACCCCCAGGGGATCGGCACCGGGGAGCTGTTTTTT.

This clone has a handful of counts. This sample also contains other DNA sequences that code for the same CDR3. This rearrangement joins TRBV18 to TRBJ2-2; D may be TRBD1 (6 bases). The CDR3 is 15 residues long. Germline V lookup: CDR1 KGHSH, CDR2 LQKENI. V shed 3 bases and J shed 2 bases, with 10 bases lying between them. Here the CDR3 DNA reads TGTGCCAGCTCACCGACAGGTGTAAACACCGGGGAGCTGTTTTTT. It specifies CASSPTGVNTGELFF. Variable domain in full (rest from reference TRBV18 and TRBJ2-2): NAGVMQNPRHLVRRRGQEARLRCSPMKGHSHVYWYRQLPEEGLKFMVYLQKENIIDESGMPKERFSAEFPKEGPSILRIQQVVRGDSAAYFCASSPTGVNTGELFFGEGSRLTVL.